This is a list of T cell receptor beta chains from one sample in a study of Ad26.COV2.S vaccination and SARS-CoV-2 variants. Using immunoSEQ multiplex PCR, the repertoire was profiled, and TCRdb retains in-frame clones only, with some absent. Among 380,000 or so clones, roughly 80% were seen once, and the ten largest hold about 7.4%. Sequencing was performed on peripheral blood, taken in a trial of Ad26.COV2.S vaccine versus placebo. The source is a person aged 18-60 years who received the Ad26.COV2.S COVID-19 vaccine or a placebo. Each CDR3 is given with its conserved first and last residue. The order of the fields is J gene, clone size, V gene, D gene, CDR3 DNA, CDR3 protein. D genes are given only for firm matches. Clone size appears in some rows only: once, few, many, or a class for an expanded clone.

>TRBJ1-1|.|TRBV7-8|.
TGTGCCAGCGTACCCAACTTCCAGGGGAGAAGAACTGAAGCTTTCTTT
CASVPNFQGRRTEAFF
>TRBJ2-1|once|TRBV9|TRBD2
TGTGCCAGCAGCGTAGCTAGCGGTAACAATGAGCAGTTCTTC
CASSVASGNNEQFF
>TRBJ2-6|.|TRBV4-3|.
TGCGCCAGCAGCCTCAGGGTGTCTGGGGCCAACGTCCTGACTTTC
CASSLRVSGANVLTF
>TRBJ1-1|.|TRBV10-3|.
TGTGCCATCAGTGTGAGTAGGCCATCGGGCACTGAAGCTTTCTTT
CAISVSRPSGTEAFF
>TRBJ1-1|.|TRBV13|.
TGTGCCAGCAGCTCAAGGGCGAACACTGAAGCTTTCTTT
CASSSRANTEAFF
>TRBJ1-1|.|TRBV6-6|.
TGTGCCAGCAGTTACGGGGGCCCTGTCACTGAAGCTTTCTTT
CASSYGGPVTEAFF
>TRBJ2-2|.|TRBV18|.
TGTGCCAGCTCAGAGCTCACCGGGGAGCTGTTTTTT
CASSELTGELFF
>TRBJ2-5|.|TRBV7-2|.
TGTGCCAGCAGCTCAATGGGGGGACAAGAGACCCAGTACTTC
CASSSMGGQETQYF
>TRBJ1-2|.|TRBV19|.
TGTGCCAGTAGTGTCGGTGGAGGGCGGCTCTATGGCTACACCTTC
CASSVGGGRLYGYTF
>TRBJ2-1|.|TRBV7-9|.
TGTGCCAGCAGCTTAGCACAGTTTTACAATGAGCAGTTCTTC
CASSLAQFYNEQFF
>TRBJ2-7|once|TRBV13|.
TGTGCCAGCAGCTCATATATCCCCCTTCAGGGGCCAGTCTCCTACGAGCAGTACTTC
CASSSYIPLQGPVSYEQYF
>TRBJ1-2|.|TRBV4-2|.
TGTGCCAGCAGCCTTGGACGGACGAACTATGGCTACACCTTC
CASSLGRTNYGYTF
>TRBJ2-4|once|TRBV6-2/TRBV6-3|TRBD2
TGTGCCAGCAGTTGGAAGCGGGAGGGCCGAGGCATTCAGTACTTC
CASSWKREGRGIQYF
>TRBJ1-2|.|TRBV5-1|.
TGCGCCAGCAGCTTGACACGGAAGGGCTACACCTTC
CASSLTRKGYTF
>TRBJ1-4|.|TRBV30|TRBD1
TGTGCCTGGAGTGTTGCCCGATCTACAGGGGGCCGGGATGAAAAACTGTTTTTT
CAWSVARSTGGRDEKLFF
>TRBJ1-1|few|TRBV25-1|TRBD1
TGTGCCAGCAGTACCCCTAGGACAGGGGGGACTGAAGCTTTCTTT
CASSTPRTGGTEAFF
>TRBJ1-6|.|TRBV15|.
TGTGCCACCAGCAGAGGGGCAGGAAGAGGCTCACCCCTCCACTTT
CATSRGAGRGSPLHF
>TRBJ2-3|.|TRBV30|.
TGTGCCTGGAGTACGGAGAGGACAGATACGCAGTATTTT
CAWSTERTDTQYF
>TRBJ1-2|.|TRBV12-3/TRBV12-4|TRBD1
TGTGCCAGCAGCCTACAGGGGTCCTATGGCTACACCTTC
CASSLQGSYGYTF
>TRBJ2-7|.|TRBV6-6|TRBD1
TGTGCCAGCAGTTACGGCCAGGGGGCGCAGCCCGAGCAGTACTTC
CASSYGQGAQPEQYF
>TRBJ1-2|once|TRBV13|TRBD1
TGTGCCAGCAGCTCTGGACAGGGATCGGGCTACACCTTC
CASSSGQGSGYTF
>TRBJ1-5|.|TRBV6-6|.
TGTGCCAGCAGTTTCAGGGATCTCAATCAGCCCCAGCATTTT
CASSFRDLNQPQHF
>TRBJ1-2|.|TRBV3-1/TRBV3-2|.
TGTGCCAGCAGCCAGTATGGTTCGGGCGGCTACACCTTC
CASSQYGSGGYTF
>TRBJ1-1|.|TRBV5-1|TRBD1
TGCGCCAGCAGGACAGGGGCCCACCGGGACACTGAAGCTTTCTTT
CASRTGAHRDTEAFF
>TRBJ1-3|.|TRBV7-9|.
TGTGCCAGCAGCCCGCAGGGTGGAAACACCATATATTTT
CASSPQGGNTIYF
>TRBJ1-4|.|TRBV5-1|.
TGCGCCAGCAGCTTGGGGGCCGGGAGGCTTGGGGAAAAACTGTTTTTT
CASSLGAGRLGEKLFF
>TRBJ2-5|few|TRBV6-2/TRBV6-3|.
TGTGCCAGCAGCCACCTAGTGTACCAAGAGACCCAGTACTTC
CASSHLVYQETQYF
>TRBJ1-1|.|TRBV27|TRBD1
TGTGCCAGCAGTTCTCGGACAGGGTCGGACACTGAAGCTTTCTTT
CASSSRTGSDTEAFF
>TRBJ1-1|.|TRBV18|TRBD1
TGTGCCAACCGACAGGGACAGAACACTGAAGCTTTCTTT
CANRQGQNTEAFF
>TRBJ1-2|.|TRBV5-6|.
TGTGCCAGCAGCTCACGGCAGGGCTACACCTTC
CASSSRQGYTF
>TRBJ1-5|.|TRBV29-1|.
TGCAGCGTTTCAGGGTTCGGCCAGCCCCAGCATTTT
CSVSGFGQPQHF
>TRBJ1-2|once|TRBV6-5|.
TGTGCCAGCAGTTACAGCGGGGGGCGAGGCTACACCTTC
CASSYSGGRGYTF
>TRBJ1-2|.|TRBV12-3/TRBV12-4|TRBD1
TGTGCCAGCAGTTTACGACAGGGCTATGGCTACACCTTC
CASSLRQGYGYTF
>TRBJ1-4|.|TRBV11-2|.
TGTGCCAGCAGCCCCAAGGCTACGGATTATAATGAAAAACTGTTTTTT
CASSPKATDYNEKLFF
>TRBJ2-5|.|TRBV6-5|TRBD1
TGTGCCAGCGGAAGGGACAGGGGGCTTGGGACCCAGTACTTC
CASGRDRGLGTQYF
>TRBJ2-7|.|TRBV7-2|.
TGTGCCAGCAGCTTAAAGAGCTCCTACGAGCAGTACTTC
CASSLKSSYEQYF
>TRBJ1-5|few|TRBV7-8|.
TGTGCCAGCAGCCCGACTCTTCCGGGGGAAATGAGCAATCAGCCCCAGCATTTT
CASSPTLPGEMSNQPQHF
>TRBJ2-1|.|TRBV18|TRBD1
TGTGCCAGCTCACCAGGCAGGGGGCGCCAGGGTAATGAGCAGTTCTTC
CASSPGRGRQGNEQFF
>TRBJ1-1|.|TRBV6-6|.
TGTGCCAGCACCTGGGACACTGAAGCTTTCTTT
CASTWDTEAFF
>TRBJ2-5|.|TRBV6-6|.
TGTGCCAGCAGTTACTTGGAGGGCGGGGAGACCCAGTACTTC
CASSYLEGGETQYF
>TRBJ2-4|.|TRBV30|TRBD1
TGTGCCGGGGGACAGGGATGGAACATTCAGTACTTC
CAGGQGWNIQYF